This T cell receptor (beta chain) stems from a study of vaccination effects on CD4 cells after COVID-19. This CDR3 is built from 13 residues. The germline gives CDR1 SGHDT, CDR2 YYEEEE. V was shortened by 0 bases and J by 4 bases, with 7 bases between the two germline ends. Notes on the study in general: Marked clonal contraction of infection- and vaccine-induced clones was seen late after vaccination.

Upon completion of more than eight days in culture, CD4+ T cells were isolated. It was two doses of either the BNT162b2 or mRNA-1273 vaccine that participants received. Clones were read by immunoSEQ multiplex PCR, and TCRdb kept only the in-frame ones, dropping some. The data hold about 45,000 clones, with 65% to 80% observed a single time. Points on this clone: No antigen is known for it.

This receptor was identified in a human donor who received a COVID-19 vaccine. Specimen: CD4+ T cells from PBMCs cultured without peptide, collected after COVID-19 vaccination. This sequence joins TRBV5-6 and TRBJ1-2; D is uncertain. The CDR3 spells CASSLGRAYGYTF. The CDR3 bases are TGTGCCAGCAGCTTGGGCCGAGCCTATGGCTACACCTTC.